The 12 T cell receptor beta chains listed next were all sequenced from one sample in a study of Ad26.COV2.S vaccination and SARS-CoV-2 variants. The treatment: over 15 received Ad26.COV2.S at low or high dose, single or two shots; a few received placebo; per-sample allocation not given. At day 63 after the first vaccine or placebo injection, samples were drawn. Using immunoSEQ multiplex PCR, the repertoire was profiled, and TCRdb retains in-frame clones only, with some absent. The table lists roughly 700,000 clones, about 89% of them singletons, with approximately 1.5% in the top ten. The sample in question was peripheral blood, obtained in a trial of Ad26.COV2.S vaccine versus placebo. Every receptor here comes from a person aged 18-60 years who received the Ad26.COV2.S COVID-19 vaccine or a placebo.

V is TRBV7-9 and J is TRBJ2-2; D is ambiguous. Germline CDR1 reads SEHNR; CDR2 reads FQNEAQ (reference sequence). This CDR3 is built from 13 residues. The V end was cut by 5 bases, the J end by 1 base, with 5 bases between. The CDR3 here is CASSPMNTGELFF. The CDR3 DNA is TGTGCCAGCAGCCCGATGAACACCGGGGAGCTGTTTTTT.

The chain couples TRBV2 to TRBJ2-3; D is uncertain. Germline-derived CDR1 and CDR2 are SNHLY and FYNNEI. There are 13 residues in the CDR3. V gave up 2 bases and J gave up 7 bases, with 10 bases separating them. In DNA form, the CDR3 reads TGTGCCAGCAGTGAACGCAGGAGCAATACGCAGTATTTT. Translation: CASSERRSNTQYF.

The chain has TRBV5-1 and TRBJ2-3; D perhaps matches TRBD2 (6 bases). The germline gives CDR1 SGHRS, CDR2 YFSETQ. Trimming cost V 7 bases and J 2 bases, with 17 bases left between them. This CDR3 contains 15 residues. CDR3 sequence: CASRDLGRTTDTQYF. The CDR3 DNA reads TGCGCCAGCCGAGACTTAGGGAGGACCACAGATACGCAGTATTTT.

V is TRBV7-6 and J is TRBJ2-7, with D possibly matching TRBD1 (6 bases). Germline loops: CDR1 SGHVS, CDR2 FNYEAQ. V lost 2 bases to trimming and J lost 4 bases, with 21 bases between them. The CDR3 sequence is 17 residues long. The CDR3 DNA reads TGTGCCAGCAGCTTAAGGGTTTTGGACAGATCTCCGTACGAGCAGTACTTC. As protein: CASSLRVLDRSPYEQYF.

This rearrangement joins TRBV24-1 to TRBJ2-3; maybe TRBD2 (7 bases). Germline V gene sequence: CDR1 KGHDR, CDR2 SFDVKD. The CDR3 loop spans 15 amino acids. The V end was cut by 2 bases, the J end by 4 bases, with 12 bases between. In nucleotides, the CDR3 is TGTGCCACCAGTGATTCCCGGGGGGCCTCAGATACGCAGTATTTT. Translation: CATSDSRGASDTQYF.

This rearrangement joins TRBV27 to TRBJ1-2; unclear D gene. The CDR3 loop spans 14 amino acids. V lost 5 bases and J lost 4, with 14 bases in between. CDR1 is MNHEY, CDR2 SMNVEV, per germline (reference sequence). The CDR3 DNA is TGTGCCAGCAGTCGACGTCTGAGGAGCTATGGCTACACCTTC. This translates into CASSRRLRSYGYTF.

The chain is built from TRBV7-8 and TRBJ2-7; TRBD1 or TRBD2 may be the D gene (5 bases each). Trimming removed 5 bases at V and 2 bases at J, with 19 bases between. This CDR3 region has 16 residues. The germline V gene encodes CDR1 SGHVS and CDR2 FQNEAQ. CDR3 protein: CASSTSLGDRPYEQYF. In nucleotides, the CDR3 is TGTGCCAGCAGCACCTCCTTAGGGGACCGGCCCTACGAGCAGTACTTC.

The CDR3 coding sequence is TGTGCCAGCAGCCCCCAGGGAAATCAAGAGACCCAGTACTTC. Protein: CASSPQGNQETQYF. V usage is TRBV7-9 and J usage is TRBJ2-5, with D perhaps TRBD1 (5 bases). This CDR3 has 14 residues. The V and J ends lost 5 bases and 2 bases respectively, with 12 bases between them. From germline, CDR1 is SEHNR and CDR2 FQNEAQ (reference sequence).

About this clone itself: This sample also contains other DNA sequences that code for the same CDR3. This chain joins TRBV5-1 and TRBJ1-2; no firm D call. Trimming stripped 2 bases from V and 6 bases from J, with 8 bases between. Germline assignment: CDR1 SGHRS and CDR2 YFSETQ. The CDR3 totals 12 residues. The CDR3 sequence: CASSLRGDGYTF. The CDR3 region has the DNA TGCGCCAGCAGCTTACGAGGCGATGGCTACACCTTC.

The chain uses TRBV29-1 and TRBJ2-7, with D possibly called TRBD1 or TRBD2 (5 bases each). The germline CDR1 and CDR2 sequences are SQVTM and ANQGSEA. With 4 bases removed from V and 0 bases from J, the gap between germline ends came to 10 bases. The CDR3 totals 13 residues. CDR3 sequence (DNA): TGCAGCGTTGGGGACGCTTACTCCTACGAGCAGTACTTC. Residues: CSVGDAYSYEQYF.

The chain joins TRBV5-4 to TRBJ2-6; D uncertain. V was clipped by 0 bases and J by 2 bases, with 6 bases between them. Germline V gene lookup returns CDR1 SGHNT and CDR2 YYREEE (reference sequence). The CDR3 has 15 residues. CDR3 sequence: CASSLDWAGANVLTF. The DNA of the CDR3 is TGTGCCAGCAGCTTGGATTGGGCTGGGGCCAACGTCCTGACTTTC.

The chain has TRBV6-5 and TRBJ1-2; TRBD1 agrees at 7 bases. In germline, CDR1 is MNHEY, CDR2 SVGAGI. There are 16 residues in the CDR3. Trimming at V came to 2 bases and at J to 3 bases, leaving 9 bases not matched to a gene. The CDR3 loop reads CASSYHRTGEYYGYTF. The CDR3 DNA is TGTGCCAGCAGTTACCACCGGACAGGCGAATACTATGGCTACACCTTC.